This is a list of T cell receptor beta chains from one sample in a study of T cells in Graves' hyperthyroidism and ophthalmopathy. Each CDR3 protein gets one entry after TCRdb re-called the multiplex PCR reads with MiXCR. The sample yields around 500,000 distinct CDR3 sequences, roughly 16% seen once. The specimen was blood. The receptors here all came from a woman under 40 with Graves' ophthalmopathy. Each CDR3 is given with its conserved first and last residue. The D gene is left open where the match is weak. Not all rows give a size; the values are once, few, many and, for expanded clones, a class.

v_call: TRBV6-6; j_call: TRBJ2-7; d_call: TRBD1; clone_size: .; cdr3_nt: TGTGCCAGCAGTTACGGGGGACAGGGAGGTTCGTACGAGCAGTACTTC; cdr3_aa: CASSYGGQGGSYEQYF
v_call: TRBV7-9; j_call: TRBJ1-6; d_call: TRBD1; clone_size: once; cdr3_nt: TGTGCCAGCAGCTTCCGGGACAGGGGCGGTAATAATTCACCCCTCCACTTT; cdr3_aa: CASSFRDRGGNNSPLHF
v_call: TRBV29-1; j_call: TRBJ2-1; d_call: TRBD1; clone_size: few; cdr3_nt: TGCAGCGTTGAACCCAGGGGGTTCAATGAGCAGTTCTTC; cdr3_aa: CSVEPRGFNEQFF
v_call: TRBV27; j_call: TRBJ2-4; d_call: TRBD2; clone_size: .; cdr3_nt: TGTGCCAGCCGAACAGGTTGGGGGGGGGAAAACATTCAGTACTTC; cdr3_aa: CASRTGWGGENIQYF
v_call: TRBV27; j_call: TRBJ1-1; d_call: .; clone_size: many; cdr3_nt: TGTGCCAGCAGTTTATCCCTCGGGGGAATGAACACTGAAGCTTTCTTT; cdr3_aa: CASSLSLGGMNTEAFF
v_call: TRBV5-4; j_call: TRBJ2-3; d_call: TRBD2; clone_size: many; cdr3_nt: TGTGCCAGCAGATCTTCGGGGGGGGCTGGCACAGATACGCAGTATTTT; cdr3_aa: CASRSSGGAGTDTQYF
v_call: TRBV7-2; j_call: TRBJ2-5; d_call: TRBD1; clone_size: many; cdr3_nt: TGTGCCAGCAGCCTCCGGGACAGGGAGAGAAAGGAGACCCAGTACTTC; cdr3_aa: CASSLRDRERKETQYF
v_call: TRBV11-2; j_call: TRBJ2-2; d_call: TRBD1; clone_size: many; cdr3_nt: TGTGCCAGCAGCTCGCAGGGGGTGGACGGGGAGCTGTTTTTT; cdr3_aa: CASSSQGVDGELFF
v_call: TRBV9; j_call: TRBJ2-2; d_call: .; clone_size: .; cdr3_nt: TGTGCCAGCAGCGTATTTGAGGCAAACACCGGGGAGCTGTTTTTT; cdr3_aa: CASSVFEANTGELFF
v_call: TRBV2; j_call: TRBJ2-7; d_call: TRBD2; clone_size: many; cdr3_nt: TGTGCCAGCAGTATCGCTAGCGGCAACGAGCAGTACTTC; cdr3_aa: CASSIASGNEQYF
v_call: TRBV2; j_call: TRBJ2-7; d_call: TRBD2; clone_size: many; cdr3_nt: TGTGCCAGCAGTGACCTAGCGGTCTCCTACGAGCAGTACTTC; cdr3_aa: CASSDLAVSYEQYF
v_call: TRBV18; j_call: TRBJ2-5; d_call: TRBD1; clone_size: many; cdr3_nt: TGTGCCAGCTCACGAACAGACAGGGGAGAGACCCAGTACTTC; cdr3_aa: CASSRTDRGETQYF
v_call: TRBV30; j_call: TRBJ2-7; d_call: .; clone_size: many; cdr3_nt: TGTGCCTGGAACAGGGAGGGCTACGAGCAGTACTTC; cdr3_aa: CAWNREGYEQYF
v_call: TRBV6-2/TRBV6-3; j_call: TRBJ1-5; d_call: .; clone_size: .; cdr3_nt: TGTGCCAGCAGTTACGCAGGGGCTAATCAGCCCCAGCATTTT; cdr3_aa: CASSYAGANQPQHF
v_call: TRBV29-1; j_call: TRBJ2-1; d_call: .; clone_size: few; cdr3_nt: TGCAGCGTTGAATTTTCCCCGGGGAATGAGCAGTTCTTC; cdr3_aa: CSVEFSPGNEQFF
v_call: TRBV4-1; j_call: TRBJ1-4; d_call: TRBD1; clone_size: once; cdr3_nt: TGCGCCTGCAGCCAAGAGTCAGGACAGGGCGAAAAACTGTTTTTT; cdr3_aa: CACSQESGQGEKLFF
v_call: TRBV20-1; j_call: TRBJ2-1; d_call: TRBD2; clone_size: many; cdr3_nt: TGCAGTGCTAGTGATATGGCGGGAGTAGATGAGCAGTTCTTC; cdr3_aa: CSASDMAGVDEQFF
v_call: TRBV4-3; j_call: TRBJ1-1; d_call: TRBD1; clone_size: .; cdr3_nt: TGCGCCAGCAGCCAAGCCGGGACAGGCTTTTTGGGCGAAGCTTTCTTT; cdr3_aa: CASSQAGTGFLGEAFF
v_call: TRBV20-1; j_call: TRBJ2-2; d_call: TRBD2; clone_size: many; cdr3_nt: TGCAGTGCTAGAGGGACTAGCGGATACACCGGGGAGCTGTTTTTT; cdr3_aa: CSARGTSGYTGELFF
v_call: TRBV19; j_call: TRBJ2-2; d_call: TRBD2; clone_size: .; cdr3_nt: TGTGCCAGTAGGGCTGCTAGCGGGAGAATCGGGGAGCTGTTTTTT; cdr3_aa: CASRAASGRIGELFF
v_call: TRBV2; j_call: TRBJ2-3; d_call: .; clone_size: many; cdr3_nt: TGTGCCAGCAGTGAACCCTCTCCCACATATACTAGCACAGATACGCAGTATTTT; cdr3_aa: CASSEPSPTYTSTDTQYF
v_call: TRBV6-1; j_call: TRBJ2-3; d_call: .; clone_size: many; cdr3_nt: TGTGCCAGCAGAGCGGATAGGGCTCGTTCGGATACGCAGTATTTT; cdr3_aa: CASRADRARSDTQYF
v_call: TRBV18; j_call: TRBJ1-1; d_call: .; clone_size: .; cdr3_nt: TGTGCCAGCTCATCTCCGAGACAGGCGAACACTGAAGCTTTCTTT; cdr3_aa: CASSSPRQANTEAFF
v_call: TRBV5-1; j_call: TRBJ2-7; d_call: .; clone_size: many; cdr3_nt: TGCGCCAGCAGCCCTGGGACGGTATCAACCTACGAGCAGTACTTC; cdr3_aa: CASSPGTVSTYEQYF
v_call: TRBV10-3; j_call: TRBJ2-7; d_call: .; clone_size: many; cdr3_nt: TGTGCCATCAGTGAGTCCGCGGGACTCCGACGAGGCTCCTACGAGCAGTACTTC; cdr3_aa: CAISESAGLRRGSYEQYF
v_call: TRBV20-1; j_call: TRBJ2-1; d_call: .; clone_size: .; cdr3_nt: TGCAGTGCTAGCCCCTCCGGTGCCACCACGTTCTTC; cdr3_aa: CSASPSGATTFF
v_call: TRBV19; j_call: TRBJ1-3; d_call: .; clone_size: few; cdr3_nt: TGTGCCAGTAGCGGTCCCCCGTCTGGAAACACCATATATTTT; cdr3_aa: CASSGPPSGNTIYF
v_call: TRBV7-3; j_call: TRBJ2-5; d_call: .; clone_size: many; cdr3_nt: TGTGCCAGCAGCTTAAATCTGGAAGAGACCCAGTACTTC; cdr3_aa: CASSLNLEETQYF
v_call: TRBV28; j_call: TRBJ1-1; d_call: .; clone_size: many; cdr3_nt: TGTGCCAGCAGTTTTCCGGGACTGATGAACACTGAAGCTTTCTTT; cdr3_aa: CASSFPGLMNTEAFF
v_call: TRBV12-3/TRBV12-4; j_call: TRBJ1-6; d_call: .; clone_size: few; cdr3_nt: TGTGCCAGCACCCCGGACAGTGGGTCACCCCTCCACTTT; cdr3_aa: CASTPDSGSPLHF